This TCR beta chain was sequenced for a study of T cell responses to AZD1222 COVID-19 vaccine. General observations from the study: Vaccine-associated CD4 TCRs ranged over spike, dominating at 160-218 and 743-854. Only a handful of AZD1222 recipients, more than 5 in all, had baseline seropositivity. The reported proportion of spike-specific TCRs targeting unmutated variant regions was nearly half. White British donors predominated, females outnumbered males, and clonal diversity was possibly underestimated.

TCRdb's copy holds only in-frame clones and misses some; the assay was immunoSEQ multiplex PCR. Of around 120,000 clones in the sample, approximately 87% were seen once. Trimming took off 0 bases at V and 13 bases at J, with 0 bases between the two ends. The CDR3 spans 8 residues. About this clone: What it binds is not known.

The sample consisted of peripheral blood, taken on day 0 of AZD1222 vaccination. This clonotype originated in an adult in good health. The rearrangement joins TRBV12-3 or TRBV12-4 to TRBJ1-1; D is uncertain. The CDR3: CASSLAFF. CDR3 bases: TGTGCCAGCAGTTTAGCTTTCTTT.